This T cell receptor (beta chain) is from a study of T cell responses to AZD1222 COVID-19 vaccine. The data were produced by immunoSEQ multiplex PCR, yet TCRdb's version contains in-frame clones alone and is incomplete. The table includes 150,000 to 180,000 clones, 88% detected once. Study results and caveats: White British donors predominated, females outnumbered males, and clonal diversity was possibly underestimated. After the peak T cell response, and only then, were repertoires sampled.

Details on this clone: What it recognizes is unknown.

V lost 5 bases and J 4 bases, leaving 15 bases between the germline ends. This CDR3 has 14 amino acids. Germline values: CDR1 SGHTA, CDR2 FQGNSA. The rearrangement joins TRBV7-2 to TRBJ2-7; D tentatively fits TRBD1 or TRBD2 (6 bases each). Source: peripheral blood, taken on day 0 of AZD1222 vaccination. This receptor was taken from an adult in good health. In nucleotides, the CDR3 is TGTGCCAGCAGCGCGGGGACACCGAAATACGAGCAGTACTTC. Its protein product is CASSAGTPKYEQYF. Full variable domain (missing parts from reference TRBV7-2 and TRBJ2-7): GAGVSQSPSNKVTEKGKDVELRCDPISGHTALYWYRQSLGQGLEFLIYFQGNSAPDKSGLPSDRFSAERTGGSVSTLTIQRTQQEDSAVYLCASSAGTPKYEQYFGPGTRLTVT.